Listed below are T cell receptor beta chains from one sample, sequenced in a study of regulatory T cells in long-lasting Graves disease. Via MiXCR, TCRdb re-called the multiplex PCR reads, giving one row per CDR3 protein. The sample lists around 400,000 distinct CDR3 sequences, roughly a sixth occurring once. Sequencing used peripheral blood mononuclear cells (PBMCs), obtained at new diagnosis, from a patient treated with antithyroid drugs. These receptors were collected from a female donor with Graves disease. Both conserved end residues are part of each CDR3. A D gene is named only where the DNA matches it firmly. The listing skips clone size in some rows; elsewhere it reads once, few, many or a size class.

TRBV7-9,.,.,TRBJ2-7,TGTGCCAGCAGCGGGAACGGGCCACTCCTGGGCAGCTACGAGCAGTACTTC,CASSGNGPLLGSYEQYF
TRBV18,TRBD1,few,TRBJ1-1,TGTGCCAGCTCACCAAACAGGGGGCAAACTGAAGCTTTCTTT,CASSPNRGQTEAFF
TRBV19,TRBD1,.,TRBJ1-5,TGTGCCAGTAGTATCATAAGGGGGCCAAATCAGCCCCAGCATTTT,CASSIIRGPNQPQHF
TRBV7-8,.,many,TRBJ1-5,TGTGCCAGCAGCAGGACACCAGATAGCAATCAGCCCCAGCATTTT,CASSRTPDSNQPQHF
TRBV27,TRBD1,many,TRBJ1-1,TGTGCCAGCAGTTTAAGGGGGCCGACGCTGGGCACTGAAGCTTTCTTT,CASSLRGPTLGTEAFF
TRBV5-4,TRBD2,.,TRBJ2-3,TGTGCCAGCAGCAGGAGCGGGAGGGGGGACGCAGATACGCAGTATTTT,CASSRSGRGDADTQYF
TRBV7-2,.,.,TRBJ1-2,TGTGCCAGCAGCTTAGCCCTGGGACCGGAGGGCTACACCTTC,CASSLALGPEGYTF
TRBV2,.,many,TRBJ2-5,TGTGCCAGCAGTGAAGGGGCCAGCAACAGCTTGGTGGAGACCCAGTACTTC,CASSEGASNSLVETQYF
TRBV15,.,many,TRBJ1-1,TGTGCCACCAGTTTGTCACGGGGATTGAACACTGAAGCTTTCTTT,CATSLSRGLNTEAFF
TRBV2,TRBD1,.,TRBJ2-2,TGTGCCAGCATAACAGGGGCTGGCACCGGGGAGCTGTTTTTT,CASITGAGTGELFF
TRBV28,TRBD2,many,TRBJ2-5,TGTGCCAGCAGTTTAGCGGGAGTAGGAGTTGAGGAGACCCAGTACTTC,CASSLAGVGVEETQYF
TRBV5-1,.,few,TRBJ1-1,TGCGCCAGCAGCGTGACACTGAACACTGAAACTTTCTTT,CASSVTLNTETFF
TRBV18,.,.,TRBJ1-1,TGTGCCAGCTCACCACCGATCGACAGAGTGAACACTGAAGCTTTCTTT,CASSPPIDRVNTEAFF
TRBV7-9,TRBD1,many,TRBJ1-5,TGTGCCAGCAGCCGGGGGACAGCGGCAAATCAGCCCCAGCATTTT,CASSRGTAANQPQHF
TRBV12-5,.,.,TRBJ2-5,TGTGCTAGTGGTTTGGACCCCGGGGGCAGCCTAGCCATTGAGACCCAGTACTTC,CASGLDPGGSLAIETQYF
TRBV15,.,few,TRBJ2-3,TGTGCCACCAGGGACAGCTCTGCAGATACGCAGTATTTT,CATRDSSADTQYF
TRBV29-1,.,.,TRBJ1-1,TGCAGCGTAGGAGGGGCTGAGGGGGCTTTCTTT,CSVGGAEGAFF
TRBV7-9,TRBD2,many,TRBJ2-2,TGTGCCAGCAGCTCCCCTATAACTAGCGGGACAACCGGGGAGCTGTTTTTT,CASSSPITSGTTGELFF
TRBV14,.,many,TRBJ2-7,TGTGCCAGCAGCCTGGGGGCAGGTGTCTACGAGCAGTACTTC,CASSLGAGVYEQYF
TRBV6-4,TRBD1,many,TRBJ2-2,TGTGCCAGCAGTGACTCCCCCGGGACAGGGACCGGGGAGCTGTTTTTT,CASSDSPGTGTGELFF
TRBV12-3/TRBV12-4,.,many,TRBJ1-6,TGTGCCAGCAGTCAAAATCCGGGATTTAATAATAATTCACCCCTCCACTTT,CASSQNPGFNNNSPLHF
TRBV28,TRBD2,.,TRBJ2-3,TGTGCCAGCAGCCGCCGAGCGGGACTGAGCACAGATACGCAGTATTTT,CASSRRAGLSTDTQYF
TRBV10-2,TRBD2,few,TRBJ2-2,TGCGCCAGCAGTGAGTCGACCCTAGCGGGAGGAACCGGGGAGCTGTTTTTT,CASSESTLAGGTGELFF
TRBV9,TRBD1,many,TRBJ2-7,TGTGCCAGCAGCGCTCCCGGGGGACAGGGGGGTACCGAGCAGTACTTC,CASSAPGGQGGTEQYF
TRBV5-5,.,many,TRBJ2-3,TGTGCCAGCAGCCGCCGGACACTGGAGGAGTATTTT,CASSRRTLEEYF
TRBV27,.,many,TRBJ1-2,TGTGCCAGCAGTGCGTCAGGGATAAGTGGCTACACCTTC,CASSASGISGYTF
TRBV27,TRBD2,few,TRBJ2-5,TGTGCCTCATCCGATGATATAGCGGGAGGCCAGGGAGAGACCCAGTACTTC,CASSDDIAGGQGETQYF
TRBV19,.,many,TRBJ2-3,TGTGCCAGCAGCATATCCACAGATACGCAGTATTTT,CASSISTDTQYF
TRBV3-1,TRBD2,many,TRBJ2-3,TGTGCCAGCAGCCAAGTTTTGGCGGGAGAGGCAGATACGCAGTATTTT,CASSQVLAGEADTQYF